This TCR beta chain was recovered during a study of shared clonotypes between healthy human individuals. Study in general: Each donor contributed plates that comprised three CD4 naive, three CD4 memory, two CD8 naive and one CD8 memory.

Per germline, CDR1 SGHNT and CDR2 YENEEA. CDR3 size: 13 residues. V was clipped by 8 bases and J by 2 bases; unmatched bases: 5. Produced via immunoSEQ multiplex PCR; TCRdb's table is partial and in-frame only. Of about 1 million clones in the sample, roughly 75% were seen once. The clonotype comes from a man between 18 and 35 years old in good health. The sequenced material came from memory CD4+ T cells sorted from blood. Subset reported: CD45RA-negative fraction. The J gene is TRBJ1-1, the V gene TRBV11-3; 7 bases map to TRBD1. The CDR3 sequence: CASARQGNTEAFF. The CDR3 DNA is TGTGCCAGCGCTAGACAGGGTAACACTGAAGCTTTCTTT.